This T cell receptor beta chain was captured by sequencing in a study of T-cell reconstitution after alpha-beta-depleted transplantation in children. Study-wide points: About two months after transplant, alpha-beta T cells reportedly came from several hundred expanded graft clones.

This clonotype was observed at least ten times. Antigen: not known. Using unique molecular identifiers, the investigators prepared the TCRbeta library. TCRdb fed the PCR reads into MiXCR, producing one record per CDR3 protein. The sample yields roughly 670,000 distinct CDR3 sequences, around 13% seen once. This CDR3 spans 12 amino acids. The germline V and J ends were trimmed by 5 bases and 0 bases, with 3 bases remaining between them. Germline CDR1 and CDR2: SGHTA and FQGNSA. The chain employs TRBV7-2 and TRBJ2-3; D unclear. This specimen was PBMCs, taken before TCRalphabeta/CD19-depleted stem cell transplant. The sequence derives from a girl aged 2-10 years with congenital amegakaryocytic thrombocytopenia, due to receive a stem cell transplant. The CDR3 DNA reads TGTGCCAGCAGCGAGAGCACAGATACGCAGTATTTT. Translated, it gives CASSESTDTQYF. Drawing the rest from reference TRBV7-2 and TRBJ2-3, the complete variable domain is GAGVSQSPSNKVTEKGKDVELRCDPISGHTALYWYRQSLGQGLEFLIYFQGNSAPDKSGLPSDRFSAERTGGSVSTLTIQRTQQEDSAVYLCASSESTDTQYFGPGTRLTVL.